The 26 T cell receptor beta chains below come from one sample, sequenced in a study of neurological immune-mediated disorders (dated by TCRdb to 2018 to 2020). Libraries came from 5' RACE. Sequenced using an Illumina HiSeq 2500. The raw public reads went through TCRdb reprocessing: fastp at Q25, MiXCR clone calling, in-frame beta chains kept. A single entry per CDR3 protein holds the most common genes and DNA from its merged rows. The sample records 55,000 to 75,000 distinct CDR3 sequences, roughly 13% of which are singletons. The ten largest clones capture around 10% of the sample. Sequencing used PBMCs. Receptor source: a woman aged 55-75 years with HTLV-1-associated myelopathy (HAM/TSP).

This clonotype was observed many times. The chain employs TRBV5-6 and TRBJ2-4; D perhaps matches TRBD1 (6 bases). Germline V CDR1 and CDR2: SGHDT, YYEEEE. The CDR3 is 13 amino acids. V lost 1 base and J lost 14, with 16 bases in between. CDR3 in amino acids: CASSLRVKGVEYF. CDR3 DNA sequence: TGTGCCAGCAGCTTGCGAGTAAAGGGGGTGGAGTACTTC. Together with reference TRBV5-6 and TRBJ2-4, the CDR3 gives the full variable domain: DAGVTQSPTHLIKTRGQQVTLRCSPKSGHDTVSWYQQALGQGPQFIFQYYEEEERQRGNFPDRFSGHQFPNYSSELNVNALLLGDSALYLCASSLRVKGVEYFGAGTRLSVL.

This clonotype was found many times. The V call is TRBV5-1, the J call TRBJ2-1, with D hard to call. The CDR3 has 12 amino acids. Germline V gives CDR1 SGHRS, CDR2 YFSETQ. V lost 1 base to trimming and J lost 8 bases, with 7 bases between them. CDR3 DNA: TGCGCCAGCAGCTTGATTCGAGATGAGCAGTTCTTC. Its protein is CASSLIRDEQFF.

Ten or more counts support this clonotype. This chain connects TRBV5-1 to TRBJ2-5; possibly TRBD2 for D (5 bases). There are 15 residues in the CDR3. Trimming removed 0 bases from V and 0 bases from J, with 9 bases in between. In germline, CDR1 is SGHRS, CDR2 YFSETQ. The CDR3 nucleotides read TGCGCCAGCAGCTTGGTAGCGTCGTACCAAGAGACCCAGTACTTC. Encoded protein: CASSLVASYQETQYF.

This clonotype was seen repeatedly, ten times or more. CDR3 amino acids: CASSFTGTSGAESGDTQYF. DNA of the CDR3: TGTGCCAGCAGTTTTACCGGGACTAGCGGGGCGGAAAGTGGAGATACGCAGTATTTT. The rearrangement links TRBV12-3 or TRBV12-4 to TRBJ2-3; 13 nucleotides match TRBD2. V lost 3 bases to trimming and J lost 5 bases; unmatched junction nucleotides: 14. CDR3 length: 19 residues.

This clonotype was picked up many times. The chain joins TRBV10-3 to TRBJ2-7; D is unresolved. The CDR3 runs to 13 residues. The V end was cut by 4 bases, the J end by 0 bases, with 7 bases between. The germline CDR1 and CDR2 sequences are ENHRY and SYGVKD. For the CDR3, the DNA is TGTGCCATCAGTGGTTGGGGCTCCTACGAGCAGTACTTC. Translation: CAISGWGSYEQYF.

This clonotype was seen ten or more times. The V and J genes are TRBV6-6 and TRBJ1-1; no clear D gene. The ends were cut back, 5 bases at V and 1 base at J, with 8 bases in the middle. From germline, CDR1 is MNHNY and CDR2 SVGAGI (reference sequence). The CDR3 covers 13 residues. This chain's CDR3 is CASSRVGNTEAFF. The CDR3 nucleotides are TGTGCCAGCAGTAGGGTGGGGAACACTGAAGCTTTCTTT.

This clonotype was seen many times. The chain joins TRBV5-1 to TRBJ2-2; 7 positions agree with TRBD2. The CDR3 extends over 16 amino acids. The germline gives CDR1 SGHRS, CDR2 YFSETQ. Unmatched junction bases numbered 11, after V lost 2 bases and J lost 7 bases. The CDR3 DNA sequence: TGCGCCAGCAGCTTAACGGGACTAAGTTACGGCGGGGAGCTGTTTTTT. Its translation: CASSLTGLSYGGELFF.

This clonotype occurred many times. The chain combines TRBV12-3 or TRBV12-4 with TRBJ2-5; 10 nucleotides agree with TRBD2. V lost 5 bases, J lost 5 bases, and 14 bases stayed unmatched. There are 17 residues in the CDR3. The CDR3 coding sequence is TGTGCCAGCAGTGTGACCCAACTAGCGGGAATCGGCGAGACCCAGTACTTC. It translates to CASSVTQLAGIGETQYF.

This clonotype was counted many times. This chain connects TRBV14 to TRBJ1-5; 8 bases map to TRBD1. CDR1 is SGHDN and CDR2 is FVKESK in the germline V gene. CDR3 size: 15 residues. The trim removed 3 bases at V and 5 bases at J, leaving 6 bases unmatched. This chain's CDR3 is CASSHPGTGHQPQHF. The CDR3 DNA sequence: TGTGCCAGCAGCCACCCCGGGACAGGTCATCAGCCCCAGCATTTT. Filled out from reference TRBV14 and TRBJ1-5, the complete variable domain reads EAGVTQFPSHSVIEKGQTVTLRCDPISGHDNLYWYRRVMGKEIKFLLHFVKESKQDESGMPNNRFLAERTGGTYSTLKVQPAELEDSGVYFCASSHPGTGHQPQHFGDGTRLSIL.

This clonotype was detected many times. The chain links TRBV25-1 to TRBJ2-5; D gene uncertain. V was cut by 0 bases and J by 5 bases, with 7 bases left in between. Germline V lookup: CDR1 MGHDK, CDR2 SYGVNS. The CDR3 runs to 13 residues. The CDR3 coding sequence is TGTGCCAGCAGTGAATACGGTGCGGAGACCCAGTACTTC. Translated: CASSEYGAETQYF. Variable domain in full (rest from reference TRBV25-1 and TRBJ2-5): EADIYQTPRYLVIGTGKKITLECSQTMGHDKMYWYQQDPGMELHLIHYSYGVNSTEKGDLSSESTVSRIRTEHFPLTLESARPSHTSQYLCASSEYGAETQYFGPGTRLLVL.

This clonotype was found many times. The V call is TRBV20-1, the J call TRBJ1-6; TRBD1 aligns across 8 bases. CDR3 length: 14 residues. The germline V gene has CDR1 DFQATT and CDR2 SNEGSKA (reference sequence). The ends lost 1 base at V and 10 bases at J; junction bases unmatched: 6. The CDR3 nucleotides read TGCAGTGCTAGAGTGACAGGGGAGGGGTCACCCCTCCACTTT. It translates to CSARVTGEGSPLHF.

This clonotype was seen at least ten times. CDR3 bases: TGTGCCAGCAGTGGGCCGAGGGAGCAGTACTTC. It encodes CASSGPREQYF. The V call is TRBV6-2 or TRBV6-3, the J call TRBJ2-7, with no clear D. The CDR3 is 11 residues long. Trimming cost V 5 bases and J 7 bases, with 9 bases left between them. CDR1 and CDR2 (germline): MNHEY, SVGEGT.

This clonotype was seen repeatedly, ten times or more. The rearrangement uses TRBV29-1 and TRBJ2-2; no clear D. Germline values: CDR1 SQVTM, CDR2 ANQGSEA. The CDR3 contains 12 residues. Trimming removed 2 bases from V and 8 bases from J, with 9 bases in between. The CDR3: CSVELAGGELFF. Written as DNA, the CDR3 is TGCAGCGTTGAACTGGCCGGGGGGGAGCTGTTTTTT.

This clonotype was counted many times. The chain employs TRBV7-8 and TRBJ2-5, with D unresolved. Germline lookup yields CDR1 SGHVS and CDR2 FQNEAQ. V lost 5 bases and J lost 1, with 8 bases in between. CDR3 size: 13 residues. The CDR3 sequence: CASSPLSQETQYF. The CDR3 DNA reads as TGTGCCAGCAGCCCACTGAGCCAAGAGACCCAGTACTTC.

This clonotype occurred many times. The chain joins TRBV3-1 to TRBJ2-1; 11 bases agree with TRBD1. The CDR3 runs to 16 residues. Germline trimming cut 4 bases from V and 2 bases from J; bases unmatched to any gene: 4. Germline loops: CDR1 LGHDT, CDR2 YNNKEL (reference sequence). CDR3 DNA: TGTGCCAGCAGCCGATCGGGACAGGGGGCCTACAATGAGCAGTTCTTC. It encodes CASSRSGQGAYNEQFF.

This clonotype was seen at least ten times. V usage is TRBV6-5 and J usage is TRBJ2-1; 11 bases align to TRBD2. The CDR3 contains 17 residues. V was pared by 2 bases and J by 5 bases, with 8 bases of the junction left unmatched. Germline loops: CDR1 MNHEY, CDR2 SVGAGI. As DNA, the CDR3 is TGTGCCAGCAGTTACGGAGGTAGCGGGAGGGCCAACAATGAGCAGTTCTTC. This gives the protein CASSYGGSGRANNEQFF.

This clonotype was observed at least ten times. The chain recombines TRBV18 with TRBJ2-3; 9 bases are a match to TRBD2. This CDR3 spans 16 amino acids. CDR1 KGHSH and CDR2 LQKENI come from the germline V gene. V was clipped by 3 bases and J by 4 bases; unmatched bases: 8. The CDR3 region has the DNA TGTGCCAGCTCACCCCTGGGTAGCGGGAGCCCAGATACGCAGTATTTT. Residues: CASSPLGSGSPDTQYF.

Ten or more counts support this clonotype. The chain is built from TRBV12-3 or TRBV12-4 and TRBJ2-5, with D possibly TRBD1 on 7 matching bases. Trimming stripped 7 bases from V and 4 bases from J, with 10 bases between. The CDR3 totals 12 residues. CDR3 bases: TGTGCCAGCACCCAGGGGGGAGAGACCCAGTACTTC. Translated: CASTQGGETQYF.

Comment on this clonotype: As the CDR3 is not closed by the conserved phenylalanine or tryptophan, this likely results from a read error. This chain uses TRBV7-2 with TRBJ2-7; perhaps TRBD2 as D (5 bases). The V gene lost 3 bases and the J gene lost 5 bases, with 14 bases spanning the gap. The germline V gene encodes CDR1 SGHTA and CDR2 FQGNSA. The CDR3 is made up of 14 amino acids. The CDR3 spells CASSLDWRRNEQYL. CDR3 coding DNA: TGTGCCAGCAGCTTGGACTGGCGGAGAAACGAGCAGTACCTT.

At least ten counts were recorded for this clonotype. V usage is TRBV5-4 and J usage is TRBJ1-3; D ambiguous. CDR3 size: 15 residues. The germline V and J ends were trimmed by 4 bases and 1 base, with 12 bases remaining between them. CDR1 SGHNT and CDR2 YYREEE come from the germline V gene (reference sequence). The CDR3 region has the DNA TGTGCCAGCAGCACCGAGACAAATTCTGGAAACACCATATATTTT. Translating it yields CASSTETNSGNTIYF.

This clonotype came up many times. This sequence joins TRBV5-1 and TRBJ1-1; D gene ambiguous. The CDR3 runs to 12 residues. Between the trimmed V and J ends, which lost 2 bases and 3 bases, there was a span of 5 bases. Per the germline V gene, CDR1 is SGHRS and CDR2 is YFSETQ. The chain's CDR3 is CASSFSDTEAFF. Here the CDR3 DNA reads TGCGCCAGCAGCTTCAGCGACACTGAAGCTTTCTTT.

At least ten counts were recorded for this clonotype. The V gene is TRBV6-5, the J gene TRBJ1-2; 7 bases map to TRBD1. After removal of 5 bases from V and 7 bases from J, the junction contained 4 bases not matched to a gene. CDR1 and CDR2 (germline): MNHEY, SVGAGI. This CDR3 spans 12 amino acids. CDR3 sequence (DNA): TGTGCCAGCAGTCTAACAGGGGCTGGCTACACCTTC. Translation gives CASSLTGAGYTF.

A few counts support this clonotype. V is TRBV6-5 and J is TRBJ2-1; D is possibly TRBD1 (5 bases). V was pared by 7 bases and J by 3 bases, with 16 bases between. The CDR3 has 15 amino acids. Germline V gene sequence: CDR1 MNHEY, CDR2 SVGAGI. The CDR3 region is CASKRLGPYYNEQFF. The CDR3 DNA follows: TGTGCCAGCAAACGACTGGGGCCGTACTACAATGAGCAGTTCTTC.

In its sample, this clonotype was seen many times. The chain couples TRBV20-1 to TRBJ2-7; D perhaps matches TRBD2 (6 bases). Per germline, CDR1 DFQATT and CDR2 SNEGSKA (reference sequence). V lost 0 bases to trimming and J lost 9 bases, with 18 bases between them. This CDR3 has 14 amino acids. This CDR3 is CSARDSIVVGGQYF. DNA for the CDR3: TGCAGTGCTAGAGATTCAATCGTGGTGGGGGGGCAGTACTTC.

This clonotype occurred many times. This chain joins TRBV4-1 and TRBJ2-5; TRBD1 or TRBD2 may be the D gene (5 bases each). V lost 4 bases and J lost 1, with 16 bases in between. There are 16 residues in the CDR3. CDR1 and CDR2 from the germline V gene are MGHRA and YSYEKL. This CDR3 reads CASSRWDEVAQETQYF. CDR3 bases: TGCGCCAGCAGCCGGTGGGACGAGGTGGCCCAAGAGACCCAGTACTTC.

This clonotype was counted ten times or more. The CDR3, as DNA: TGCAGTGCTAGAGCCACTGGGGCCAACGTCCTGACTTTC. Translating it yields CSARATGANVLTF. The chain joins TRBV20-1 to TRBJ2-6; D remains unclear. Germline loops: CDR1 DFQATT, CDR2 SNEGSKA (reference sequence). The CDR3 loop spans 13 amino acids. The germline V and J ends were trimmed by 1 base and 2 bases, with 3 bases remaining between them.